This T cell receptor (beta chain) was sequenced for a study of blood T cell repertoires in COVID-19. Study context: PBMCs, B-cell-depleted T cells, or T cells were the source of the cDNA or gDNA that made up the material.

The data were produced by immunoSEQ multiplex PCR, yet TCRdb's version contains in-frame clones alone and is incomplete. The table includes more than 300,000 clones, approximately 93% detected once. Donors were grouped by their self-reported clinical history. The germline V gene encodes CDR1 SGHNT and CDR2 YYREEE (reference sequence). The germline V and J ends were trimmed by 4 bases and 6 bases, with 10 bases remaining between them. This CDR3 has 12 residues. The receptor comes from a woman in her forties who had been exposed to COVID-19. The chain uses TRBV5-4 and TRBJ1-2; D unclear. Sequenced material: PBMCs or T cells enriched from blood (not recorded which). In DNA, the CDR3 is TGTGCCAGCAGCGCCGAGGTGGATGGCTACACCTTC. It encodes CASSAEVDGYTF.